These 21 T cell receptor beta chains were all obtained from the same sample, sequenced in a study of blood T cells in healthy people across ages. A second PCR of 7 to 11 cycles used a sample-barcoded 5' primer and a J-beta primer mix. TCRdb passed the 5' RACE reads through MiXCR, listing each CDR3 protein once. The table lists about 1.8 million distinct CDR3 sequences, 49% of them singletons, with around 2.1% in the top ten. The sequencing input was blood. These receptors were collected from a woman between 40 and 50 years old in good health.

This clonotype was picked up a small number of times. The chain links TRBV7-2 to TRBJ2-4; 8 bases align to TRBD1. The better agreement between TRBJ2-5 and the DNA end casts doubt on the J call. The germline CDR1 and CDR2 sequences are SGHTA and FQGNSA. The CDR3 has 15 amino acids. Here the CDR3 reads CASSITGTGGETQYF. CDR3 nucleotides: TGTGCCAGCAGCATCACCGGGACAGGTGGAGAGACCCAGTACTTC.

The V and J genes are TRBV4-3 and TRBJ2-7; 7 bases are a match to TRBD2. V was clipped by 2 bases and J by 1 base; unmatched bases: 8. Germline V gene data show CDR1 as LGHNA and CDR2 as YSLEER. The CDR3 is 16 amino acids. Here the CDR3 reads CASSQTAGEASYEQYF. In DNA form, the CDR3 reads TGCGCCAGCAGCCAAACGGCGGGGGAGGCATCCTACGAGCAGTACTTC.

With regard to this clonotype: A junction boundary mismatches the germline segment, possibly from a read error. The chain uses TRBV11-2 and TRBJ2-7; 7 nucleotides align to TRBD2. The germline V gene encodes CDR1 SGHAT and CDR2 FQNNGV. CDR3 length: 14 residues. In DNA form, the CDR3 reads TGTGCCAGCAGCGTAGACGGGAGGTACTACGAGCAGTACTTC. This codes for CASSVDGRYYEQYF.

This chain uses TRBV6-2 or TRBV6-3 with TRBJ2-7, with D perhaps matching TRBD1 (6 bases). V was trimmed by 6 bases and J by 4 bases, leaving 22 bases between them. In germline, CDR1 is MNHEY, CDR2 SVGEGT. The CDR3 contains 16 residues. The chain's CDR3 is CASRDLRTDTTYEQYF. For the CDR3, the DNA is TGTGCCAGCAGAGATCTAAGGACAGATACGACGTACGAGCAGTACTTC.

V gene TRBV6-5 combines with J gene TRBJ2-1; TRBD1 matches 10 bases. This CDR3 has 15 amino acids. Germline V gene data show CDR1 as MNHEY and CDR2 as SVGAGI. The J segment lost 2 bases and the V segment lost 5 bases, leaving 3 bases of the junction unmatched. CDR3 DNA: TGTGCCAGCAGTAACGGACAGGGGGCCTACAATGAGCAGTTCTTC. This gives the protein CASSNGQGAYNEQFF.

This clonotype was seen a few times. This chain joins TRBV25-1 and TRBJ1-2; the D is unclear. In germline, CDR1 is MGHDK, CDR2 SYGVNS. V was pared by 2 bases and J by 6 bases, with 13 bases between. This CDR3 is built from 14 residues. The CDR3 is CASSEPGQPHGYTF. The CDR3, as DNA: TGTGCCAGCAGTGAACCGGGTCAACCCCATGGCTACACCTTC.

The chain couples TRBV29-1 to TRBJ2-5; TRBD2 matches 8 bases. This CDR3 is built from 13 residues. V trimming: 3 bases; J trimming: 2 bases; junction bases outside the gene matches: 2. CDR1 is SQVTM and CDR2 is ANQGSEA in the germline V gene. The CDR3 DNA follows: TGCAGCGTTGACCGGGGGGGACAAGAGACCCAGTACTTC. Its translation is CSVDRGGQETQYF. Complete variable domain (other parts from reference TRBV29-1 and TRBJ2-5): SAVISQKPSRDICQRGTSLTIQCQVDSQVTMMFWYRQQPGQSLTLIATANQGSEATYESGFVIDKFPISRPNLTFSTLTVSNMSPEDSSIYLCSVDRGGQETQYFGPGTRLLVL.

This chain connects TRBV9 to TRBJ2-3; D is unresolved. The CDR3 extends over 16 amino acids. Trimming shortened V by 0 bases and J by 3 bases, and 14 bases separated the two germline ends. Germline lookup yields CDR1 SGDLS and CDR2 YYNGEE. CDR3 protein: CASSVGGSRYTDTQYF. In DNA, the CDR3 is TGTGCCAGCAGCGTAGGGGGTAGCAGATATACAGATACGCAGTATTTT.

The rearrangement uses TRBV15 and TRBJ2-3, with no clear D. The CDR3 is made up of 13 amino acids. V was trimmed by 1 base and J by 5 bases, leaving 7 bases between them. Germline CDR1 LNHNV, CDR2 YYDKDF (reference sequence). Here the CDR3 reads CATSRGGLDTQYF. The CDR3 bases are TGTGCCACCAGCAGAGGTGGGTTAGATACGCAGTATTTT.

The V gene is TRBV12-3 or TRBV12-4, the J gene TRBJ2-7; D gene unclear. The CDR3 spans 12 residues. The V gene lost 8 bases and the J gene lost 4 bases, with 12 bases spanning the gap. For the CDR3, the DNA is TGTGCCAGCTCCACTTACTCTTACGAGCAGTACTTC. It codes for CASSTYSYEQYF.

In this sample, this clonotype turned up once. This sequence joins TRBV3-1 and TRBJ1-1, with 7 bases fitting TRBD1. Per the germline V gene, CDR1 is LGHDT and CDR2 is YNNKEL (reference sequence). This CDR3 has 11 residues. DNA of the CDR3: TGTACACAGGGGTTGAACACTGAAGCTTTCTTT. It encodes CTQGLNTEAFF.

The chain carries TRBV4-3 and TRBJ2-1; no clear D. The V gene's germline CDR1 is LGHNA and CDR2 YSLEER. Deletions cut 0 bases from V and 9 bases from J, with 15 bases between. This CDR3 region has 15 residues. The CDR3 is CASSQDTGKHAEQFF. In nucleotides, the CDR3 is TGCGCCAGCAGCCAAGACACGGGCAAGCACGCTGAGCAGTTCTTC.

This clonotype was picked up a small number of times. The chain recombines TRBV6-2 or TRBV6-3 with TRBJ2-1, with 9 nucleotides matching TRBD2. Germline V CDR1 and CDR2: MNHEY, SVGEGT. The CDR3 runs to 20 residues. The trim removed 0 bases at V and 5 bases at J, leaving 17 bases unmatched. CDR3 in DNA: TGTGCCAGCAGTTACTCGCGGACTAGCGAACTTGTAAGGTTGAACAATGAGCAGTTCTTC. This translates into CASSYSRTSELVRLNNEQFF.

This clonotype was recorded once. The rearrangement links TRBV7-9 to TRBJ2-1; tentative D call: TRBD1 (6 bases). V lost 5 bases and J lost 2, with 13 bases in between. This CDR3 comprises 15 residues. Germline V CDR1 and CDR2: SEHNR, FQNEAQ (reference sequence). Here the CDR3 reads CASSLIGDTYNEQFF. CDR3 nucleotide sequence: TGTGCCAGCAGCCTAATAGGGGACACCTACAATGAGCAGTTCTTC. Together with reference TRBV7-9 and TRBJ2-1, the CDR3 gives the full variable domain: DTGVSQNPRHKITKRGQNVTFRCDPISEHNRLYWYRQTLGQGPEFLTYFQNEAQLEKSRLLSDRFSAERPKGSFSTLEIQRTEQGDSAMYLCASSLIGDTYNEQFFGPGTRLTVL.

The genes are TRBV5-1 and TRBJ1-2; D not resolved. V shed 0 bases and J shed 4 bases, with 16 bases lying between them. The germline V gene encodes CDR1 SGHRS and CDR2 YFSETQ. The length of the CDR3 is 16 residues. CDR3: CASSLAQSRGAYGYTF. CDR3 sequence (DNA): TGCGCCAGCAGCTTGGCACAGTCCCGCGGCGCCTATGGCTACACCTTC.

This rearrangement joins TRBV7-2 to TRBJ1-1, with 7 bases that match TRBD1. CDR3 length equals 13 residues. V dropped 7 bases and J dropped 11; count of bases not matched to a gene: 13. Germline CDR1 SGHTA, CDR2 FQGNSA. CDR3 in DNA: TGTGCCAGCAACGCTAATTCAGACAGGGACGCTTTCTTT. Amino acids: CASNANSDRDAFF. The full variable domain, its missing parts supplied by reference TRBV7-2 and TRBJ1-1, is GAGVSQSPSNKVTEKGKDVELRCDPISGHTALYWYRQSLGQGLEFLIYFQGNSAPDKSGLPSDRFSAERTGGSVSTLTIQRTQQEDSAVYLCASNANSDRDAFFGQGTRLTVV.

The chain has TRBV18 and TRBJ2-5; 7 nucleotides align to TRBD1. Germline trimming cut 3 bases from V and 4 bases from J; bases unmatched to any gene: 8. CDR3 length equals 15 residues. CDR1 KGHSH and CDR2 LQKENI come from the germline V gene. CDR3 sequence reads: CASSPDTGQVETQYF. The DNA of the CDR3 is TGTGCCAGCTCACCCGATACTGGACAGGTAGAGACCCAGTACTTC.

This clonotype was counted only a few times. The rearrangement uses TRBV5-1 and TRBJ2-3; 7 bases match TRBD1. The length of the CDR3 is 13 residues. CDR1 is SGHRS and CDR2 is YFSETQ in the germline V gene. Trimming took 8 bases from V and 5 from J; bases not matched to a gene: 8. This CDR3 is CASRTGPGDTQYF. In DNA form, the CDR3 reads TGCGCCAGTAGGACAGGTCCAGGAGATACGCAGTATTTT.

The rearrangement uses TRBV9 and TRBJ2-6, with unresolved D. The CDR3 is made up of 16 amino acids. Germline assignment: CDR1 SGDLS and CDR2 YYNGEE. V shed 4 bases and J shed 2 bases, with 13 bases lying between them. DNA of the CDR3: TGTGCCAGCAGCCGTTCCTCCCCCACTGGGGCCAACGTCCTGACTTTC. Its protein is CASSRSSPTGANVLTF.

The V call is TRBV20-1, the J call TRBJ1-2; D is unclear. This CDR3 comprises 11 residues. V dropped 6 bases and J dropped 8 bases, with 13 bases sitting between them. Germline V lookup: CDR1 DFQATT, CDR2 SNEGSKA (reference sequence). The DNA of the CDR3 is TGCAGTGCGTATAGGGTCTGGGGCTACACCTTC. Translated: CSAYRVWGYTF.

V gene TRBV7-9 combines with J gene TRBJ2-1; TRBD2 matches 10 bases. The germline gives CDR1 SEHNR, CDR2 FQNEAQ (reference sequence). The CDR3 has 15 residues. After removal of 5 bases from V and 4 bases from J, the junction contained 5 bases not matched to a gene. CDR3 coding DNA: TGTGCCAGCAGCACCGGGACTAGCGAGTACAATGAGCAGTTCTTC. This codes for CASSTGTSEYNEQFF.